This record concerns one T cell receptor beta chain sequence. The sample belongs to a study of blood T cell repertoires in COVID-19. TCRdb's table, derived via immunoSEQ multiplex PCR, lists solely in-frame clones and lacks some. The table shows 200,000 to 250,000 clones, with roughly nine tenths occurring only once. Sequenced: peripheral blood. The TCR originated in a man in his fifties or sixties with acute or convalescent COVID-19.

The CDR3 DNA reads as TGTGCCAGCAGTTCTCGGACTAGCGGGAGCCTTGCGGGCGGGGAGCTGTTTTTT. Protein product: CASSSRTSGSLAGGELFF. V and J are TRBV6-2 or TRBV6-3 and TRBJ2-2; 13 bases are shared with TRBD2. Germline CDR1 reads MNHEY; CDR2 reads SVGEGT. CDR3 length: 18 residues. Trimming at V came to 4 bases and at J to 7 bases, leaving 12 bases not matched to a gene.